The rows below give T cell receptor beta chains drawn from one sample of a study of T cells in localized non-small cell lung cancer. Using immunoSEQ multiplex PCR, the repertoire was profiled, and TCRdb retains in-frame clones only, with some absent. Counted here are roughly 3,000 clones, over 20% occurring once; the ten biggest clones make up approximately 10%. Sample: normal lung tissue next to the tumor, taken before any cancer treatment. These TCRs come from a woman aged 35 to 69 with stage I lung adenocarcinoma. CDR3s include the opening cysteine and the closing phenylalanine or tryptophan. Each record gives: J gene, D gene, V gene, clone size, CDR3 protein, CDR3 DNA. A D gene is named only where the DNA matches it firmly. The listing skips clone size in some rows; elsewhere it reads once, few, many or a size class.

j_call: TRBJ2-4
d_call: -
v_call: TRBV14
clone_size: -
cdr3_aa: CASSQEGYLTAGGAKNIQYF
cdr3_nt: TGTGCCAGCAGCCAAGAGGGTTATTTAACCGCTGGGGGGGCCAAAAACATTCAGTACTTC

j_call: TRBJ2-7
d_call: TRBD1
v_call: TRBV6-8
clone_size: -
cdr3_aa: CASRTPDRGQYF
cdr3_nt: TGTGCCAGCAGGACACCGGACAGGGGGCAGTACTTC

j_call: TRBJ2-4
d_call: -
v_call: TRBV23-1
clone_size: -
cdr3_aa: CASSQGRGNIQYF
cdr3_nt: TGCGCCAGCAGCCAAGGAAGGGGGAACATTCAGTACTTC

j_call: TRBJ1-6
d_call: -
v_call: TRBV18
clone_size: -
cdr3_aa: CASSLDGDSPLHF
cdr3_nt: TGTGCCAGCTCACTGGACGGGGATTCACCCCTCCACTTT

j_call: TRBJ2-4
d_call: -
v_call: TRBV6-8
clone_size: -
cdr3_aa: CASSYSLGPQYF
cdr3_nt: TGTGCCAGCAGTTACTCGTTAGGTCCCCAGTACTTC

j_call: TRBJ2-7
d_call: TRBD2
v_call: TRBV19
clone_size: few
cdr3_aa: CASSFGTSGTPYEQYF
cdr3_nt: TGTGCCAGTAGTTTCGGGACTAGCGGCACCCCCTACGAGCAGTACTTC

j_call: TRBJ2-7
d_call: -
v_call: TRBV6-8
clone_size: large
cdr3_aa: CASSPGPWSSYEQYF
cdr3_nt: TGTGCCAGCAGCCCGGGACCCTGGAGCTCCTACGAGCAGTACTTC

j_call: TRBJ1-6
d_call: TRBD1
v_call: TRBV23-1
clone_size: -
cdr3_aa: CASSPVKGDRGLSSYNSPLHF
cdr3_nt: TGCGCCAGCAGTCCTGTAAAGGGGGACAGGGGGCTGAGCTCCTATAATTCACCCCTCCACTTT

j_call: TRBJ2-7
d_call: TRBD1
v_call: TRBV30
clone_size: -
cdr3_aa: CASKAAGGYEQYF
cdr3_nt: TGTGCCTCCAAGGCGGCAGGGGGATACGAGCAGTACTTC

j_call: TRBJ1-1
d_call: -
v_call: TRBV7-2
clone_size: medium-sized
cdr3_aa: CASSLKGTAEAFF
cdr3_nt: TGTGCCAGCAGCTTAAAGGGGACCGCTGAAGCTTTCTTT

j_call: TRBJ1-5
d_call: TRBD1
v_call: TRBV6-8
clone_size: few
cdr3_aa: CASRLQDRGHERPQHF
cdr3_nt: TGTGCCAGCAGGCTACAGGACAGGGGCCACGAACGGCCCCAGCATTTT

j_call: TRBJ2-3
d_call: TRBD2
v_call: TRBV28
clone_size: -
cdr3_aa: CASSFLESLAGGTDTQYF
cdr3_nt: TGTGCCAGCAGTTTCTTGGAATCACTAGCGGGGGGCACAGATACGCAGTATTTT

j_call: TRBJ1-2
d_call: -
v_call: TRBV9
clone_size: many
cdr3_aa: CASSTPRGFSYGYTF
cdr3_nt: TGTGCCAGCAGCACACCCCGAGGGTTTTCCTATGGCTACACCTTC

j_call: TRBJ2-7
d_call: -
v_call: TRBV6-8
clone_size: -
cdr3_aa: CASSPDSYTYEQYF
cdr3_nt: TGTGCCAGCAGTCCGGACAGCTACACCTACGAGCAGTACTTC

j_call: TRBJ1-1
d_call: -
v_call: TRBV6-8
clone_size: -
cdr3_aa: CASSYRVNTEAFF
cdr3_nt: TGTGCCAGCAGCTATAGGGTGAACACTGAAGCTTTCTTT

j_call: TRBJ2-1
d_call: TRBD2
v_call: TRBV19
clone_size: medium-sized
cdr3_aa: CATRWRGGYNEQFF
cdr3_nt: TGTGCCACCCGCTGGCGGGGGGGGTACAATGAGCAGTTCTTC

j_call: TRBJ1-2
d_call: -
v_call: TRBV30
clone_size: few
cdr3_aa: CAWSVRGAIGYTF
cdr3_nt: TGTGCCTGGAGTGTACGGGGGGCGATTGGCTACACCTTC

j_call: TRBJ2-2
d_call: -
v_call: TRBV28
clone_size: -
cdr3_aa: CASRPMNTGELFF
cdr3_nt: TGTGCCAGCAGACCCATGAACACCGGGGAGCTGTTTTTT

j_call: TRBJ2-1
d_call: -
v_call: TRBV28
clone_size: -
cdr3_aa: CASSPHDSYNEQFF
cdr3_nt: TGTGCCAGCAGCCCCCACGACTCCTACAATGAGCAGTTCTTC

j_call: TRBJ1-1
d_call: TRBD1
v_call: TRBV7-2
clone_size: -
cdr3_aa: CASSLRGPTEAFF
cdr3_nt: TGTGCCAGCAGCTTAAGGGGGCCCACTGAAGCTTTCTTT

j_call: TRBJ1-2
d_call: -
v_call: TRBV14
clone_size: -
cdr3_aa: CASSQDPKIYYGYTF
cdr3_nt: TGTGCCAGCAGCCAAGACCCGAAGATCTACTATGGCTACACCTTC

j_call: TRBJ2-1
d_call: -
v_call: TRBV1
clone_size: -
cdr3_aa: CASSRARSGGATYNEQFF
cdr3_nt: TGCGCCAGCAGCCGAGCGAGGAGCGGGGGGGCCACCTACAATGAGCAGTTCTTC

j_call: TRBJ1-2
d_call: -
v_call: TRBV6-8
clone_size: few
cdr3_aa: CASYRASHGYTF
cdr3_nt: TGTGCCAGCTACAGGGCGTCCCATGGCTACACCTTC

j_call: TRBJ1-4
d_call: TRBD1
v_call: TRBV11-3
clone_size: medium-sized
cdr3_aa: CASSSPRQGDHEKLFF
cdr3_nt: TGTGCCAGCAGCTCGCCGCGACAGGGGGATCATGAAAAACTGTTTTTT

j_call: TRBJ2-1
d_call: -
v_call: TRBV11-3
clone_size: -
cdr3_aa: CASSLTPQGRRADEQFF
cdr3_nt: TGTGCCAGCAGCTTAACTCCACAGGGCAGGAGGGCGGATGAGCAGTTCTTC

j_call: TRBJ2-5
d_call: TRBD2
v_call: TRBV12-5
clone_size: large
cdr3_aa: CASGRGGDTETQYF
cdr3_nt: TGTGCTAGTGGTCGCGGGGGGGACACGGAGACCCAGTACTTC

j_call: TRBJ2-7
d_call: TRBD2
v_call: TRBV9
clone_size: few
cdr3_aa: CASSPKLAGAPYEQYF
cdr3_nt: TGTGCCAGCAGCCCAAAACTAGCGGGGGCCCCCTACGAGCAGTACTTC

j_call: TRBJ2-2
d_call: -
v_call: TRBV11-3
clone_size: -
cdr3_aa: CASSPRRGTGELFF
cdr3_nt: TGTGCCAGCAGCCCTCGAAGGGGGACCGGGGAGCTGTTTTTT

j_call: TRBJ2-7
d_call: TRBD1
v_call: TRBV11-3
clone_size: -
cdr3_aa: CASSLDDRGHEQYF
cdr3_nt: TGTGCCAGCAGCTTAGACGACAGGGGCCACGAGCAGTACTTC

j_call: TRBJ2-5
d_call: -
v_call: TRBV25-1
clone_size: -
cdr3_aa: CASSDGGTVIQETQYF
cdr3_nt: TGTGCCAGCAGTGACGGGGGGACAGTAATTCAAGAGACCCAGTACTTC

j_call: TRBJ2-5
d_call: TRBD1
v_call: TRBV11-3
clone_size: -
cdr3_aa: CASSLNLAGGRETQYF
cdr3_nt: TGTGCCAGCAGCTTAAATTTGGCAGGGGGTAGAGAGACCCAGTACTTC

j_call: TRBJ2-5
d_call: -
v_call: TRBV6-8
clone_size: medium-sized
cdr3_aa: CASTFYRTEETQYF
cdr3_nt: TGTGCCAGCACCTTTTACAGGACCGAAGAGACCCAGTACTTC

j_call: TRBJ2-1
d_call: TRBD1
v_call: TRBV4-1
clone_size: -
cdr3_aa: CASSHPGQGNNEQFF
cdr3_nt: TGCGCCAGCAGCCATCCGGGACAGGGTAACAATGAGCAGTTCTTC

j_call: TRBJ2-1
d_call: -
v_call: TRBV5-1
clone_size: -
cdr3_aa: CASSLDGALTYNEQFF
cdr3_nt: TGCGCCAGCAGCTTGGACGGGGCTCTAACCTACAATGAGCAGTTCTTC

j_call: TRBJ1-1
d_call: -
v_call: TRBV6-4
clone_size: few
cdr3_aa: CASSAGGVNTEAFF
cdr3_nt: TGTGCCAGCAGTGCCGGCGGCGTGAACACTGAAGCTTTCTTT

j_call: TRBJ2-5
d_call: -
v_call: TRBV9
clone_size: few
cdr3_aa: CASSPLGGRETQYF
cdr3_nt: TGTGCCAGCAGCCCCCTCGGGGGGCGAGAGACCCAGTACTTC

j_call: TRBJ2-2
d_call: TRBD2
v_call: TRBV6-8
clone_size: -
cdr3_aa: CAISGGAAGVTGELFF
cdr3_nt: TGTGCCATCAGCGGGGGCGCGGCTGGGGTCACCGGGGAGCTGTTTTTT

j_call: TRBJ2-7
d_call: TRBD2
v_call: TRBV23-1
clone_size: -
cdr3_aa: CASSQDGTSGGYEQYF
cdr3_nt: TGCGCCAGCAGCCAAGATGGGACTAGCGGGGGTTACGAGCAGTACTTC

j_call: TRBJ2-7
d_call: -
v_call: TRBV11-3
clone_size: large
cdr3_aa: CASSRALGLSYEQYF
cdr3_nt: TGTGCCAGCAGCCGCGCCTTGGGCCTCTCCTACGAGCAGTACTTC

j_call: TRBJ1-1
d_call: -
v_call: TRBV12-2
clone_size: few
cdr3_aa: CAGEVGGAAGTEAFF
cdr3_nt: TGTGCCGGAGAGGTGGGGGGCGCCGCCGGCACTGAAGCTTTCTTT

j_call: TRBJ1-2
d_call: -
v_call: TRBV11-3
clone_size: -
cdr3_aa: CASTTGDLRRGYTF
cdr3_nt: TGTGCCAGCACCACCGGGGACCTTAGGAGGGGCTACACCTTC

j_call: TRBJ2-3
d_call: -
v_call: TRBV28
clone_size: -
cdr3_aa: CASSLYQSLSGTDTQYF
cdr3_nt: TGTGCCAGCAGTTTATACCAGTCCTTAAGCGGCACAGATACGCAGTATTTT

j_call: TRBJ2-5
d_call: -
v_call: TRBV15
clone_size: few
cdr3_aa: CATSRDVVNYQETQYF
cdr3_nt: TGTGCCACCAGCAGAGATGTTGTTAACTACCAAGAGACCCAGTACTTC

j_call: TRBJ2-3
d_call: -
v_call: TRBV6-8
clone_size: few
cdr3_aa: CASSYSGRGTDTQYF
cdr3_nt: TGTGCCAGCAGTTACTCGGGGCGGGGCACAGATACGCAGTATTTT

j_call: TRBJ2-1
d_call: TRBD1
v_call: TRBV11-3
clone_size: few
cdr3_aa: CASSWDRSSYNEQFF
cdr3_nt: TGTGCCAGCAGCTGGGACAGAAGTTCCTACAATGAGCAGTTCTTC

j_call: TRBJ1-1
d_call: -
v_call: TRBV28
clone_size: -
cdr3_aa: CASPSAGGQNTEAFF
cdr3_nt: TGTGCCAGCCCCTCGGCCGGGGGCCAGAACACTGAAGCTTTCTTT

j_call: TRBJ2-2
d_call: TRBD2
v_call: TRBV28
clone_size: few
cdr3_aa: CASSSSGRAAGELFF
cdr3_nt: TGTGCCAGCAGTTCTAGCGGGAGGGCCGCTGGGGAGCTGTTTTTT

j_call: TRBJ2-1
d_call: TRBD2
v_call: TRBV6-8
clone_size: -
cdr3_aa: CASSGAGGSSSYNEQFF
cdr3_nt: TGTGCCAGCTCAGGGGCGGGAGGGTCCAGCTCCTACAATGAGCAGTTCTTC

j_call: TRBJ1-2
d_call: TRBD1
v_call: TRBV25-1
clone_size: -
cdr3_aa: CASSGGTELYGYTF
cdr3_nt: TGTGCCAGCAGTGGAGGGACAGAACTCTATGGCTACACCTTC

j_call: TRBJ2-2
d_call: TRBD1
v_call: TRBV19
clone_size: few
cdr3_aa: CASSPGGWNTGELFF
cdr3_nt: TGTGCCAGTAGTCCAGGGGGCTGGAACACCGGGGAGCTGTTTTTT

j_call: TRBJ2-3
d_call: -
v_call: TRBV19
clone_size: -
cdr3_aa: CASSMVPMGPDTQYF
cdr3_nt: TGTGCCAGTAGTATGGTCCCGATGGGGCCAGATACGCAGTATTTT